What follows are 8 T cell receptor beta chains derived from one specimen sequenced in a study of OX40 agonist ivuxolimab in advanced cancers. Libraries were prepared by immunoSEQ multiplex PCR; TCRdb keeps only in-frame clonotypes and omits some of them. The sample holds 75,000 to 80,000 clones; over 75% are singletons and the top ten take over 6%. Sequenced here: CD4+ or CD8+ T cells sorted from blood, sampled in a trial of the OX40 agonist ivuxolimab. All receptors derive from an adult with an advanced solid tumor such as melanoma, head and neck, liver or kidney cancer.

As DNA, the CDR3 is TGTGCCAGTAGTCCGTATAAACTAGCGGGGTTCAATGAGCAGTTCTTC. This sequence encodes CASSPYKLAGFNEQFF. The chain recombines TRBV19 with TRBJ2-1; 10 nucleotides align to TRBD2. In germline, CDR1 is LNHDA, CDR2 SQIVND (reference sequence). V lost 5 bases, J lost 6 bases, and 10 bases stayed unmatched. The CDR3 has 16 residues.

The chain has TRBV29-1 and TRBJ1-2; TRBD1 agrees at 11 bases. After removal of 5 bases from V and 1 base from J, the junction contained 3 bases not matched to a gene. Germline lookup yields CDR1 SQVTM and CDR2 ANQGSEA. The CDR3 covers 14 residues. CDR3 residues: CSVSGTGGNYGYTF. In DNA, the CDR3 is TGCAGCGTTTCCGGGACAGGGGGTAACTATGGCTACACCTTC.

The rearrangement joins TRBV4-2 to TRBJ2-4; D might be TRBD2 (7 bases). This CDR3 comprises 17 residues. V lost 1 base and J 3 bases, leaving 16 bases between the germline ends. Germline lookup yields CDR1 LGHNA and CDR2 YNFKEQ. This chain's CDR3 is CASSQVAGAGDKNIQYF. CDR3 nucleotides: TGTGCCAGCAGCCAAGTGGCGGGGGCGGGGGACAAAAACATTCAGTACTTC.

The CDR3 here is CASSLGAGTETQYF. As DNA, the CDR3 is TGTGCCAGCAGTTTAGGGGCGGGGACGGAGACCCAGTACTTC. V gene TRBV28 combines with J gene TRBJ2-5; a possible D gene is TRBD2 (6 bases). Germline-derived CDR1 and CDR2 are MDHEN and SYDVKM. The V end lost 2 bases, the J end lost 5 bases, and 12 bases lay between the germline ends. CDR3 size: 14 residues.

The chain joins TRBV27 to TRBJ1-2; unclear D gene. The V end was cut by 4 bases, the J end by 8 bases, with 5 bases between. The CDR3 has 10 amino acids. From germline, CDR1 is MNHEY and CDR2 SMNVEV (reference sequence). The CDR3 DNA is TGTGCCAGCAGTTGGAAAGGCTACACCTTC. It codes for CASSWKGYTF.

J is TRBJ2-7 and V is TRBV28; TRBD1 matches at 9 bases. This CDR3 has 15 amino acids. Germline V CDR1 and CDR2: MDHEN, SYDVKM. Trimming removed 2 bases from V and 4 bases from J; junction bases left unmatched: 6. In DNA, the CDR3 is TGTGCCAGCAGTTTAACACAGGGGGCGCCTTACGAGCAGTACTTC. This codes for CASSLTQGAPYEQYF.

The chain links TRBV28 to TRBJ2-5; 8 positions match TRBD1. V trimming: 4 bases; J trimming: 4 bases; junction bases outside the gene matches: 2. This CDR3 contains 13 residues. Germline assignment: CDR1 MDHEN and CDR2 SYDVKM. As DNA, the CDR3 is TGTGCCAGCAGTTGGGGACAGGCAGAGACCCAGTACTTC. Translated, it gives CASSWGQAETQYF. The whole variable domain, remainder taken from reference TRBV28 and TRBJ2-5, is DVKVTQSSRYLVKRTGEKVFLECVQDMDHENMFWYRQDPGLGLRLIYFSYDVKMKEKGDIPEGYSVSREKKERFSLILESASTNQTSMYLCASSWGQAETQYFGPGTRLLVL.

This sequence joins TRBV4-3 and TRBJ2-7; D is undetermined. The CDR3 spans 13 residues. V lost 2 bases and J lost 4, with 9 bases in between. CDR1 LGHNA and CDR2 YSLEER come from the germline V gene. CDR3 DNA: TGCGCCAGCAGCCAACACATTGAATACGAGCAGTACTTC. Amino acids: CASSQHIEYEQYF.